One and the same sample provided the 15 T cell receptor beta chains below, sequenced in a study of T cell repertoires in cytomegalovirus infection. TCRdb re-derived calls from the reads in MiXCR, one entry per CDR3 protein. Of about 890,000 distinct CDR3 sequences in the sample, about a third were seen once. No antigen is known for these receptors. Sequenced material: cultured CD8+ T cells from PBMCs, taken from culture after CMV antigen stimulation. Receptors originate from a human donor in good health (CMV status not recorded). Some clones in this sample may be carry-over from other donors' samples.

The chain links TRBV19 to TRBJ1-1; TRBD1 agrees at 7 bases. Trimming cost V 5 bases and J 0 bases; bases outside gene matches: 6. Germline V CDR1 and CDR2: LNHDA, SQIVND (reference sequence). This CDR3 is 15 amino acids long. The CDR3, as DNA: TGTGCCAGTAGTCGCCGGACAGGAGTGAACACTGAAGCTTTCTTT. It specifies CASSRRTGVNTEAFF.

The chain couples TRBV6-2 or TRBV6-3 to TRBJ1-1, with TRBD1 as a possible D gene (6 bases). Germline assignment: CDR1 MNHEY and CDR2 SVGEGT. CDR3 length: 14 amino acids. The ends were cut back, 3 bases at V and 4 bases at J, with 12 bases in the middle. The CDR3: CASSYKQGSTEAFF. CDR3 nucleotides: TGTGCCAGCAGTTATAAACAGGGAAGCACTGAAGCTTTCTTT.

The V call is TRBV27, the J call TRBJ1-1; D is possibly TRBD1 (5 bases). V was trimmed by 0 bases and J by 8 bases, leaving 10 bases between them. CDR1 and CDR2 (germline): MNHEY, SMNVEV (reference sequence). This CDR3 has 13 amino acids. DNA of the CDR3: TGTGCCAGCAGTTTATCAAGACAGAGAGAAGCTTTCTTT. Translation: CASSLSRQREAFF.

The chain is built from TRBV9 and TRBJ2-7, with TRBD1 matching over 12 bases. CDR3 length equals 16 residues. After removal of 0 bases from V and 5 bases from J, the junction contained 6 bases not matched to a gene. The V gene's germline CDR1 is SGDLS and CDR2 YYNGEE. The CDR3 nucleotides are TGTGCCAGCAGCGTAGACTTCGGGACAGGGGGCGACGAGCAGTACTTC. This translates into CASSVDFGTGGDEQYF. The whole variable domain, remainder taken from reference TRBV9 and TRBJ2-7, is DSGVTQTPKHLITATGQRVTLRCSPRSGDLSVYWYQQSLDQGLQFLIQYYNGEERAKGNILERFSAQQFPDLHSELNLSSLELGDSALYFCASSVDFGTGGDEQYFGPGTRLTVT.

Notes on this clonotype: The junction departs from germline at one end; a sequencing error may be responsible. The chain combines TRBV7-4 with TRBJ1-3; the D is unclear. The CDR3 runs 16 residues. Germline loops: CDR1 SGHVT, CDR2 SQSDAQ. As DNA, the CDR3 is TGTGCCGGCAGCTCCAGTGAGGTCACCTACGGAAACACCATATATTTT. Amino acid sequence: CAGSSSEVTYGNTIYF.

The chain employs TRBV29-1 and TRBJ2-3, with TRBD2 matching over 12 bases. The germline CDR1 and CDR2 sequences are SQVTM and ANQGSEA. The CDR3 sequence is 18 residues long. The V and J ends lost 3 bases and 1 base, in that order; junction bases with no gene match: 11. The CDR3, as DNA: TGCAGCGTTGACGGGCTAGCGGGGGGGTATGAGGGCACAGATACGCAGTATTTT. The encoded protein is CSVDGLAGGYEGTDTQYF.

The rearrangement uses TRBV9 and TRBJ2-2; 10 bases are shared with TRBD2. CDR3 length: 16 amino acids. With 3 bases clipped from V and 3 bases from J, the junction kept 5 bases outside the gene matches. The germline CDR1 and CDR2 sequences are SGDLS and YYNGEE. The CDR3 loop is CASSAHLAGDTGELFF. CDR3 coding DNA: TGTGCCAGCAGCGCCCACCTAGCGGGGGACACCGGGGAGCTGTTTTTT.

This clonotype has a single count. This sequence joins TRBV5-5 and TRBJ1-2; perhaps TRBD1 as D (5 bases). CDR1 is SGHKS, CDR2 YYEKEE, per germline (reference sequence). Trimming left V 6 bases short and J 1 base short, with 13 bases between. The CDR3 spans 14 residues. CDR3 nucleotide sequence: TGTGCCAGCACCTCCGGGGGTTTTAACTATGGCTACACCTTC. It codes for CASTSGGFNYGYTF.

The chain links TRBV27 to TRBJ2-7; D perhaps matches TRBD2 (5 bases). Trimming removed 5 bases from V and 3 bases from J, with 8 bases in between. The CDR3 is made up of 12 amino acids. Germline CDR1 is MNHEY and CDR2 is SMNVEV (reference sequence). CDR3 in DNA: TGTGCCAGCAGTCCTGACTACTACGAGCAGTACTTC. It encodes CASSPDYYEQYF.

This clonotype was counted a few times. The rearrangement uses TRBV29-1 and TRBJ1-2, with a weak D call TRBD1 (6 bases). From germline, CDR1 is SQVTM and CDR2 ANQGSEA. This CDR3 comprises 13 residues. V lost 7 bases, J lost 6 bases, and 18 bases lay in between. The chain's CDR3 is CSAGRQDSNGYTF. For the CDR3, the DNA is TGCAGCGCGGGGCGACAGGACAGTAATGGCTACACCTTC.

This clonotype has a count of ten or more. The chain joins TRBV12-3 or TRBV12-4 to TRBJ1-6; tentative D call: TRBD1 (6 bases). This CDR3 spans 15 amino acids. V lost 6 bases to trimming and J lost 4 bases, with 13 bases between them. CDR3 loop: CASRPDRPYNSPLHF. CDR3 sequence (DNA): TGTGCCAGCAGACCGGACAGACCTTATAATTCACCCCTCCACTTT.

The chain links TRBV28 to TRBJ2-5; possibly TRBD1 for D (6 bases). The V gene lost 7 bases and the J gene lost 1 base, with 16 bases spanning the gap. Germline V gene lookup returns CDR1 MDHEN and CDR2 SYDVKM. There are 15 residues in the CDR3. The CDR3 nucleotides are TGTGCCAGCATCCCTAACTGGGACACCCAAGAGACCCAGTACTTC. This gives the protein CASIPNWDTQETQYF.

A few counts support this clonotype. This CDR3 is CASSLVGDANTGELFF. CDR3 DNA: TGTGCCAGCAGCCTGGTAGGGGATGCGAACACCGGGGAGCTGTTTTTT. The rearrangement uses TRBV7-6 and TRBJ2-2; weak D call: TRBD1 (5 bases). The CDR3 has 16 amino acids. CDR1 and CDR2 (germline): SGHVS, FNYEAQ. V gave up 5 bases and J gave up 0 bases, with 13 bases separating them.

In this sample, this clonotype turned up once. A much larger clone is a single base away; this may be a read error. This rearrangement joins TRBV7-6 to TRBJ1-1; D not certain. Germline CDR1 is SGHVS and CDR2 is FNYEAQ. Trimming took off 1 base at V and 3 bases at J, with 9 bases between the two ends. The CDR3 extends over 14 amino acids. In DNA form, the CDR3 reads TGTGCCAGCAGCTTAGAGACTCTCGACACTGAAGCTTTCTTT. Amino acids: CASSLETLDTEAFF. The full variable domain, completed using reference TRBV7-6 and TRBJ1-1, is GAGVSQSPRYKVTKRGQDVALRCDPISGHVSLYWYRQALGQGPEFLTYFNYEAQQDKSGLPNDRFSAERPEGSISTLTIQRTEQRDSAMYRCASSLETLDTEAFFGQGTRLTVV.

This clonotype has at least ten counts. The rearrangement uses TRBV7-6 and TRBJ1-5, with D unresolved. The CDR3 spans 14 residues. Germline V lookup: CDR1 SGHVS, CDR2 FNYEAQ. V lost 0 bases, J lost 5 bases, and 8 bases lay in between. CDR3 sequence (DNA): TGTGCCAGCAGCTTAGCGACGGAGGATCAGCCCCAGCATTTT. Encoded protein: CASSLATEDQPQHF.